This TCR beta chain was identified during a study of cytomegalovirus exposure and HLA in healthy donors (TCRdb year 2017). The study in broad terms: According to a later analysis, the 120 or so validation repertoires were produced on the same platform as the 700 or so repertoires of the first cohort. To predict cytomegalovirus infection status, the study combined high-throughput TCR immunosequencing, statistical association of individual TCRs with disease status, and machine learning. The aim of the study was to test whether cataloging public T cell receptors could identify signatures of past pathogen exposure. Besides the first cohort of approximately 710 subjects, a separate validation cohort made up of about 120 different subjects was used.

Libraries were built with the immunoSEQ multiplex PCR assay. As for the original processing: A statistical classification framework was developed to diagnose cytomegalovirus status using the catalog of TCR beta chain sequences. Not all clones reach the TCRdb copy of this immuneACCESS table, which keeps in-frame sequences only. Checked studies attribute under half of the gap to unresolved V genes and leave the rest unexplained. V and J calls and clone size are those listed in that table; D and trimming were worked out from the DNA. The sample data list about 110,000 clones, and around 85% of these were observed just once. The ten largest account for over 2.5% of the sample. Of note for this clone: Its antigen remains undetermined. No clone much larger than this one lies a single base away; base qualities are absent. In the same sample, other DNA sequences code for this CDR3.

What the authors observed across the whole study: In vitro tests confirmed that a few of the cytomegalovirus-associated TCR beta chains recognize cytomegalovirus antigens. Subsequent analysis determined that TCRs grouped into clusters in the first cohort also showed a tendency toward co-occurrence across the 120 validation repertoires, and 94% of cluster scores exceeded 0. The classifier was reported to diagnose cytomegalovirus status with high specificity and sensitivity in both the original cohort and the validation cohort. The authors suggested that the approach could potentially be generalized to other disease states and immunological phenotypes. The study gave a list of about 150 TCR beta chains associated with cytomegalovirus. The validation cohort had no HLA typing available for a later analysis, so co-occurrence within that cohort was assessed over all 130 or so repertoires. Most TCR sequences were seen in very few donors, while some public TCRs were found in many individuals.

CDR1 SGDLS and CDR2 YYNGEE were looked up in the germline V gene. The V and J ends are trimmed by 0 bases and 4 bases, leaving 10 bases between them. The CDR3 contains 14 residues, cysteine and phenylalanine counted. The only DNA kept is the CDR3, 42 bases in frame from the first base. The donors were included in the validation cohort of 120 subjects, a group kept apart from the roughly 680-subject first cohort. The chain uses TRBV9 and TRBJ2-5; possibly the D gene is TRBD2, per 7 matching bases. The sample consisted of PBMCs. The source is a woman under 30 in good health and CMV-seronegative. The CDR3 protein sequence reads: CASSVGGGRETQYF. The DNA sequence is TGTGCCAGCAGCGTAGGGGGGGGCCGAGAGACCCAGTACTTC.